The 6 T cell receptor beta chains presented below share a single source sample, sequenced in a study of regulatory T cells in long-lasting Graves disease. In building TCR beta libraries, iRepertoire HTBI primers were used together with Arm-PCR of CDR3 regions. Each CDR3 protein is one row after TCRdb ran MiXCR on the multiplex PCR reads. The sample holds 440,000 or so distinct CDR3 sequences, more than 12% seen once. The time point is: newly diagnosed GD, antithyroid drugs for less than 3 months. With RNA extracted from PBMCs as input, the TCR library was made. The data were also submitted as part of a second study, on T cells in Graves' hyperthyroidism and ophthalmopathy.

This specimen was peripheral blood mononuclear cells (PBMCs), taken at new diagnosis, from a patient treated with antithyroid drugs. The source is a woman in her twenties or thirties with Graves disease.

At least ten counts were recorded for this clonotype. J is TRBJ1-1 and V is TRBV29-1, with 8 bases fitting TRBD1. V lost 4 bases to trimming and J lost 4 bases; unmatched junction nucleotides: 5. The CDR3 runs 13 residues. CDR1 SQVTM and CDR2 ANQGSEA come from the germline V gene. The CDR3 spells CSVGVTGGTEAFF. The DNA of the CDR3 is TGCAGCGTTGGTGTTACAGGGGGCACTGAAGCTTTCTTT.

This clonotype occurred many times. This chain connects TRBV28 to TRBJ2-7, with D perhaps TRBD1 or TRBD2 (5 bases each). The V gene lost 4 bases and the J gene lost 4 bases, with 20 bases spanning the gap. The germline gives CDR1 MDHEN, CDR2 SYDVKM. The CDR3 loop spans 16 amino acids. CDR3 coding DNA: TGTGCCAGCAGTTCGCTTGAGGGACCACCCCGTTACGAGCAGTACTTC. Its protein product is CASSSLEGPPRYEQYF.

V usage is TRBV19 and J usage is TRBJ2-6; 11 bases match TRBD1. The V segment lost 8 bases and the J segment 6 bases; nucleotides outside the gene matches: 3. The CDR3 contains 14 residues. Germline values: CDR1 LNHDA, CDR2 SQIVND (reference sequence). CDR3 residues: CASGTGGKANVLTF. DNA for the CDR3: TGTGCCAGTGGGACAGGGGGGAAGGCCAACGTCCTGACTTTC. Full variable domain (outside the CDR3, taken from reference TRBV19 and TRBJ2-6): DGGITQSPKYLFRKEGQNVTLSCEQNLNHDAMYWYRQDPGQGLRLIYYSQIVNDFQKGDIAEGYSVSREKKESFPLTVTSAQKNPTAFYLCASGTGGKANVLTFGAGSRLTVL.

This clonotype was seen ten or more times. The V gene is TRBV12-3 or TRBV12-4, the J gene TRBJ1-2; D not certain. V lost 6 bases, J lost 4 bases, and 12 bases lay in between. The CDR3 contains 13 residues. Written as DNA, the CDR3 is TGTGCCAGCAGCCCCCTGGCGACCTATGGCTACACCTTC. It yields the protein CASSPLATYGYTF.

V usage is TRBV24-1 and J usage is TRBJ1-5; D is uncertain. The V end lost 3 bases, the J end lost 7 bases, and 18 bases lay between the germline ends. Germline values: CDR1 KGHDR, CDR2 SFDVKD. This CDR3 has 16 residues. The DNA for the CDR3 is TGTGCCACCAGTGATCCTTCAGAGGAAATTGGCCAGCCCCAGCATTTT. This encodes CATSDPSEEIGQPQHF.

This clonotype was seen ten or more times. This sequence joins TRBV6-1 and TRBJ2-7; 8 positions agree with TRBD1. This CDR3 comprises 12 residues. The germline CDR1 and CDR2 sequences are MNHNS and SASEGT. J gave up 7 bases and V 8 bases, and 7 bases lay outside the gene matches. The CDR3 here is CASSRDRWEQYF. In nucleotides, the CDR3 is TGTGCCAGCTCCCGGGACAGGTGGGAGCAGTACTTC.